This TCR beta chain emerged from a study of blood T cell repertoires in COVID-19. Looking at the study overall: Samples taken during acute and convalescent COVID-19 were collected in the United States, Italy and Spain. T cells, B-cell-depleted T cells, or PBMCs supplied cDNA or gDNA.

Original handling: The assay estimated nucleated cells by amplifying reference gene primers. Profiled with immunoSEQ multiplex PCR; TCRdb holds only in-frame clones, not every one. That table supplies the V and J calls and clone size; D and trimming were determined from the DNA. Among about 55,000 clones, around 84% were seen once, and the ten largest hold around 15%. CDR3 length: 14 residues. CDR1 and CDR2 from the germline V gene are KGHSH and LQKENI. Trimming shortened V by 3 bases and J by 1 base, and 9 bases separated the two germline ends. Source material: peripheral blood. This sequence was found in a man in his 70s with acute or convalescent COVID-19. V gene TRBV18 combines with J gene TRBJ1-1; maybe TRBD1 (5 bases). The CDR3 DNA follows: TGTGCCAGCTCACCCTATGACAGGAACACTGAAGCTTTCTTT. It encodes CASSPYDRNTEAFF.